This passage covers 27 T cell receptor beta chains from one sample sequenced in a study of blood T cell repertoires in COVID-19 (TCRdb year 2020). The library was made by the immunoSEQ multiplex PCR assay. The source is immuneACCESS, and TCRdb retained only in-frame sequences with V and J called. Part of the clones is not carried over; for the studies checked, unresolved V genes explain less than half of this, and the remainder is unexplained. This sample is represented by approximately 73,000 clones; roughly 86% of them were singletons. The ten largest clones capture approximately 1.9% of the sample. The sample comprised peripheral blood. The receptors stem from a woman aged 55-69 years with acute or convalescent COVID-19.

The chain carries TRBV28 and TRBJ2-1; D remains ambiguous. In germline, CDR1 is MDHEN, CDR2 SYDVKM. V was clipped by 3 bases and J by 7 bases, with 4 bases between them. This CDR3 is built from 11 residues. The CDR3 spells CASSFRNEQFF. The CDR3 region has the DNA TGTGCCAGCAGTTTCCGTAATGAGCAGTTCTTC.

J is TRBJ2-5 and V is TRBV11-2; TRBD2 agrees at 8 bases. Trimming removed 4 bases from V and 6 bases from J; junction bases left unmatched: 10. The CDR3 totals 15 residues. Per germline, CDR1 SGHAT and CDR2 FQNNGV. The CDR3 sequence: CASSSGGVGTKTQYF. For the CDR3, the DNA is TGTGCCAGCAGCTCCGGGGGGGTAGGCACGAAGACCCAGTACTTC. Together with reference TRBV11-2 and TRBJ2-5, the CDR3 gives the full variable domain: EAGVAQSPRYKIIEKRQSVAFWCNPISGHATLYWYQQILGQGPKLLIQFQNNGVVDDSQLPKDRFSAERLKGVDSTLKIQPAKLEDSAVYLCASSSGGVGTKTQYFGPGTRLLVL.

For the CDR3, the DNA is TGTGCCAGTAGGCCTACAGGGGGCTCAAATGAAAAACTGTTTTTT. Amino acids: CASRPTGGSNEKLFF. The chain is built from TRBV19 and TRBJ1-4; 9 positions agree with TRBD1. The CDR3 has 15 residues. V was clipped by 6 bases and J by 5 bases; unmatched bases: 7. Germline assignment: CDR1 LNHDA and CDR2 SQIVND (reference sequence).

The chain carries TRBV28 and TRBJ2-1; no firm D call. Germline assignment: CDR1 MDHEN and CDR2 SYDVKM. The CDR3 consists of 15 residues. The V and J ends lost 3 bases and 6 bases respectively, with 15 bases between them. CDR3 DNA: TGTGCCAGCAGTTTTAGCACGCCTGGTCTCAATGAGCAGTTCTTC. This gives the protein CASSFSTPGLNEQFF.

This clone was counted a single time. This sequence joins TRBV27 and TRBJ1-1, with no clear D. The CDR3 runs 14 residues. V lost 0 bases to trimming and J lost 8 bases, with 13 bases between them. CDR1 is MNHEY and CDR2 is SMNVEV in the germline V gene (reference sequence). CDR3 sequence reads: CASSLSIVATEAFF. The DNA of the CDR3 is TGTGCCAGCAGTTTATCCATCGTAGCCACCGAAGCTTTCTTT.

The chain is built from TRBV5-1 and TRBJ2-7; 7 nucleotides line up with TRBD1. Trimming took 0 bases from V and 6 from J; bases not matched to a gene: 9. From germline, CDR1 is SGHRS and CDR2 YFSETQ. This CDR3 region has 15 residues. This CDR3 is CASSLVSGGAFEQYF. The CDR3 nucleotides read TGCGCCAGCAGCTTGGTGTCAGGGGGAGCGTTCGAGCAGTACTTC.

V usage is TRBV28 and J usage is TRBJ1-2, with D perhaps matching TRBD1 (6 bases). This CDR3 is built from 14 residues. Germline V gives CDR1 MDHEN, CDR2 SYDVKM. V lost 5 bases, J lost 6 bases, and 16 bases lay in between. The CDR3 protein is CASSQRTEIHGYTF. In DNA form, the CDR3 reads TGTGCCAGCAGTCAACGGACAGAAATCCATGGCTACACCTTC.

The rearrangement links TRBV7-9 to TRBJ2-3, with TRBD1 identical over 8 bases. The CDR3 has 16 amino acids. The junction had 8 bases not matched to a gene; V was cut back by 5 bases and J by 1 base. The germline CDR1 and CDR2 sequences are SEHNR and FQNEAQ (reference sequence). CDR3: CASSTGQGKGTDTQYF. In DNA, the CDR3 is TGTGCCAGCAGCACCGGACAGGGTAAGGGCACAGATACGCAGTATTTT.

The chain couples TRBV24-1 to TRBJ1-6; D uncertain. The CDR3 spans 13 residues. Germline values: CDR1 KGHDR, CDR2 SFDVKD. Between the trimmed V and J ends, which lost 4 bases and 12 bases, there was a span of 12 bases. For the CDR3, the DNA is TGTGCCACCAGTGACCGGAGTAAGGAACCCCTCCACTTT. Its protein is CATSDRSKEPLHF.

V and J are TRBV28 and TRBJ1-2; 7 nucleotides line up with TRBD1. From germline, CDR1 is MDHEN and CDR2 SYDVKM. V was pared by 2 bases and J by 6 bases, with 6 bases of the junction left unmatched. The CDR3 is made up of 14 amino acids. This CDR3 reads CASSLGRGWHGYTF. As DNA, the CDR3 is TGTGCCAGCAGTTTAGGCAGGGGGTGGCATGGCTACACCTTC.

This sequence joins TRBV9 and TRBJ2-3; TRBD2 aligns across 8 bases. CDR1 is SGDLS and CDR2 is YYNGEE in the germline V gene. V was pared by 4 bases and J by 0 bases, with 4 bases of the junction left unmatched. CDR3 length equals 15 residues. The CDR3 DNA sequence: TGTGCCAGCAGCTCAGCGGGGGTTAGCACAGATACGCAGTATTTT. Its protein is CASSSAGVSTDTQYF. The variable domain in full, with the rest retrieved from reference TRBV9 and TRBJ2-3, is DSGVTQTPKHLITATGQRVTLRCSPRSGDLSVYWYQQSLDQGLQFLIQYYNGEERAKGNILERFSAQQFPDLHSELNLSSLELGDSALYFCASSSAGVSTDTQYFGPGTRLTVL.

The chain combines TRBV5-4 with TRBJ2-7, with no clear D. Germline V CDR1 and CDR2: SGHNT, YYREEE (reference sequence). This CDR3 spans 14 amino acids. V lost 0 bases, J lost 3 bases, and 10 bases lay in between. CDR3 residues: CASSLDQSVYEQYF. The CDR3 coding sequence is TGTGCCAGCAGCTTGGATCAATCGGTCTACGAGCAGTACTTC.

V gene TRBV2 combines with J gene TRBJ2-4, with D possibly being TRBD1 (5 bases). From germline, CDR1 is SNHLY and CDR2 FYNNEI. V was clipped by 3 bases and J by 8 bases, with 14 bases between them. CDR3 length: 14 amino acids. The CDR3 DNA reads as TGTGCCAGCAGTGACCCCCGAAGGGGATACATTCAGTACTTC. It encodes CASSDPRRGYIQYF. Full variable domain (rest looked up from reference TRBV2 and TRBJ2-4): EPEVTQTPSHQVTQMGQEVILRCVPISNHLYFYWYRQILGQKVEFLVSFYNNEISEKSEIFDDQFSVERPDGSNFTLKIRSTKLEDSAMYFCASSDPRRGYIQYFGAGTRLSVL.

The V call is TRBV7-9, the J call TRBJ2-3, with 7 bases identical to TRBD2. The CDR3 length is 16 residues. Losses at the gene ends were 5 bases for V and 2 bases for J; bases not matched to a gene: 10. In germline, CDR1 is SEHNR, CDR2 FQNEAQ (reference sequence). The CDR3: CASSPTRDYLTDTQYF. The CDR3 DNA sequence: TGTGCCAGCAGCCCCACGCGGGACTATCTCACAGATACGCAGTATTTT.

The rearrangement joins TRBV20-1 to TRBJ2-1; possibly TRBD2 for D (5 bases). The germline gives CDR1 DFQATT, CDR2 SNEGSKA (reference sequence). The germline V and J ends were trimmed by 3 bases and 2 bases, with 14 bases remaining between them. The CDR3 contains 15 residues. CDR3 sequence: CSASRPSQAYNEQFF. Written as DNA, the CDR3 is TGCAGTGCTAGTAGGCCTAGCCAGGCCTACAATGAGCAGTTCTTC.

The V call is TRBV28, the J call TRBJ1-1; D might be TRBD1 (6 bases). With 6 bases removed from V and 10 bases from J, the gap between germline ends came to 15 bases. Germline V gene sequence: CDR1 MDHEN, CDR2 SYDVKM. The CDR3 totals 12 residues. In nucleotides, the CDR3 is TGTGCCAGCAGCCCCGGGGGGCTCGGAGCTTTCTTT. Protein: CASSPGGLGAFF.

This clone was seen only a few times. The CDR3 here is CASSQHRTHSSGANVLTF. In DNA form, the CDR3 reads TGCGCCAGCAGTCAACACCGGACACACAGCTCTGGGGCCAACGTCCTGACTTTC. The chain has TRBV23-1 and TRBJ2-6, with a weak D call TRBD1 (5 bases). TRBV23-1 is given ORF status, its function remaining uncertain. V lost 2 bases and J 0 bases, leaving 14 bases between the germline ends. CDR3 length: 18 amino acids.

The rearrangement uses TRBV29-1 and TRBJ2-5, with 9 bases aligning to TRBD2. The length of the CDR3 is 14 residues. Losses at the gene ends were 3 bases for V and 4 bases for J; bases not matched to a gene: 6. CDR1 and CDR2 from the germline V gene are SQVTM and ANQGSEA. Here the CDR3 reads CSVDLAGGGETQYF. CDR3 nucleotide sequence: TGCAGCGTTGATTTGGCGGGAGGGGGAGAGACCCAGTACTTC.

The chain carries TRBV24-1 and TRBJ2-3, with TRBD2 matching over 15 bases. Losses at the gene ends were 4 bases for V and 4 bases for J; bases not matched to a gene: 5. This CDR3 comprises 17 residues. The germline V gene has CDR1 KGHDR and CDR2 SFDVKD. This chain's CDR3 is CATSDPGLAGGSDTQYF. The CDR3 DNA is TGTGCCACCAGTGACCCGGGACTAGCGGGAGGTTCAGATACGCAGTATTTT.

The gene calls are TRBV7-9 and TRBJ1-2, with 7 bases lining up with TRBD1. Germline V CDR1 and CDR2: SEHNR, FQNEAQ (reference sequence). CDR3 length: 14 residues. V shed 1 base and J 6 bases; nucleotides not matched to a gene: 5. The CDR3 DNA sequence: TGTGCCAGCAGCTTAGGGTCAGGGGGTGATGGCTACACCTTC. It yields the protein CASSLGSGGDGYTF.

The CDR3 is CATSAQGNQPQHF. In nucleotides, the CDR3 is TGTGCCACCAGTGCGCAGGGCAATCAGCCCCAGCATTTT. The rearrangement uses TRBV24-1 and TRBJ1-5; D not certain. V was trimmed by 5 bases and J by 2 bases, leaving 6 bases between them. In germline, CDR1 is KGHDR, CDR2 SFDVKD. This CDR3 is built from 13 residues.

The sample holds one count of this clone. The genes are TRBV30 and TRBJ2-1, with a possible D match to TRBD2 (5 bases). The V and J ends lost 0 bases and 6 bases respectively, with 12 bases between them. The length of the CDR3 is 14 residues. The V gene's germline CDR1 is GTSNPN and CDR2 SVGIG (reference sequence). The CDR3 DNA reads TGTGCCTGGAGTGTACGGGGAGCCATCAATGAGCAGTTCTTC. It translates to CAWSVRGAINEQFF.

The chain carries TRBV30 and TRBJ1-2; D is possibly TRBD1 (6 bases). The CDR3 runs 13 residues. Trimming took off 1 base at V and 2 bases at J, with 8 bases between the two ends. Germline V lookup: CDR1 GTSNPN, CDR2 SVGIG (reference sequence). The CDR3 DNA is TGTGCCTGGAGTGCCACAGGGAACTATGGCTACACCTTC. This codes for CAWSATGNYGYTF. Complete variable domain (other parts from reference TRBV30 and TRBJ1-2): SQTIHQWPATLVQPVGSPLSLECTVEGTSNPNLYWYRQAAGRGLQLLFYSVGIGQISSEVPQNLSASRPQDRQFILSSKKLLLSDSGFYLCAWSATGNYGYTFGSGTRLTVV.

The V call is TRBV7-2, the J call TRBJ2-1; possible D gene TRBD1, 6 bases. The V end lost 1 base, the J end lost 7 bases, and 14 bases lay between the germline ends. The CDR3 length is 15 residues. Germline V gives CDR1 SGHTA, CDR2 FQGNSA. This CDR3 is CASSLGTVSVNEQFF. CDR3 nucleotide sequence: TGTGCCAGCAGCTTAGGGACAGTATCAGTAAATGAGCAGTTCTTC.

A word on this clone: It is unclear where the CDR3 begins or ends on the DNA, so no DNA is shown, and the CDR3 is as TCRdb lists it. The V gene is TRBV7-2, the J gene TRBJ1-2; the tabulated D call, TRBD1, remains unverified against the DNA. The CDR3 has 14 amino acids, counting both end residues. The germline CDR1 and CDR2 sequences are SGHTA and FQGNSA. Here the CDR3 reads CASSSSTGFGVGTF.

The genes are TRBV28 and TRBJ1-1; the D is unclear. Germline CDR1 MDHEN, CDR2 SYDVKM. Between the trimmed V and J ends, which lost 5 bases and 0 bases, there was a span of 13 bases. This CDR3 contains 15 residues. CDR3: CASSQRGALNTEAFF. The CDR3 DNA reads as TGTGCCAGCAGTCAACGTGGAGCCTTGAACACTGAAGCTTTCTTT.

The chain combines TRBV6-4 with TRBJ2-3; 8 bases are shared with TRBD1. The CDR3 extends over 14 amino acids. The J segment lost 4 bases and the V segment lost 7 bases, leaving 7 bases of the junction unmatched. Germline V lookup: CDR1 MRHNA, CDR2 SNTAGT. CDR3 protein: CASKGQDISDTQYF. CDR3 bases: TGTGCCAGCAAGGGACAGGATATATCAGATACGCAGTATTTT.